Each of the 30 T cell receptor beta chains below was sequenced from the same sample in a study of blood T cell repertoires in COVID-19. Some clones are missing from TCRdb's copy, which holds only in-frame ones; the method was immunoSEQ multiplex PCR. The sample includes roughly 200,000 clones, about 81% of them seen just once. Sequenced sample: PBMCs or T cells enriched from blood (not recorded which). These receptors all stem from a man between 35 and 55 years old who had recovered from COVID-19.

The V call is TRBV28, the J call TRBJ2-2; perhaps TRBD1 as D (5 bases). The CDR3 has 16 residues. Germline V gives CDR1 MDHEN, CDR2 SYDVKM. Trimming took 7 bases from V and 5 from J, leaving 20 bases between them. The DNA of the CDR3 is TGTGCCAGCAACCCTCCCAGGGTTCAGGAGACCGGGGAGCTGTTTTTT. Its translation: CASNPPRVQETGELFF.

This clone was recorded once. V gene TRBV10-3 combines with J gene TRBJ1-2; D not resolved. Trimming took 3 bases from V and 7 from J, leaving 18 bases between them. The CDR3 is 15 amino acids. Looked up from germline, CDR1 is ENHRY and CDR2 is SYGVKD. CDR3: CAISDTLFPNSGYTF. The CDR3 DNA sequence: TGTGCCATCAGTGATACGCTTTTCCCCAATAGTGGCTACACCTTC.

The chain links TRBV5-1 to TRBJ2-7; 10 bases are shared with TRBD2. Germline V gene lookup returns CDR1 SGHRS and CDR2 YFSETQ. This CDR3 is 14 amino acids long. V lost 5 bases to trimming and J lost 5 bases; unmatched junction nucleotides: 7. CDR3 protein: CASRLSGGENEQYF. DNA of the CDR3: TGCGCCAGCAGGCTAAGCGGGGGGGAGAACGAGCAGTACTTC.

The chain links TRBV6-5 to TRBJ1-2, with no clear D. This CDR3 comprises 13 residues. CDR1 is MNHEY and CDR2 is SVGAGI in the germline V gene. V was pared by 9 bases and J by 2 bases, with 13 bases between. The CDR3 DNA reads TGTGCCAGTAGCAACGCCGTAAACTATGGCTACACCTTC. Encoded protein: CASSNAVNYGYTF.

This clone was counted once. This chain uses TRBV7-9 with TRBJ1-2; 7 bases are a match to TRBD1. Germline trimming cut 6 bases from V and 7 bases from J; bases unmatched to any gene: 2. The CDR3 spans 11 residues. CDR1 and CDR2 (germline): SEHNR, FQNEAQ (reference sequence). CDR3: CASSTGVGYTF. The DNA for the CDR3 is TGTGCCAGCAGTACAGGGGTTGGCTACACCTTC.

The V and J genes are TRBV27 and TRBJ1-2, with TRBD1 identical over 8 bases. The V gene end was trimmed by 6 bases and the J gene end by 5 bases; junction bases not matched to a gene: 8. CDR1 MNHEY and CDR2 SMNVEV come from the germline V gene (reference sequence). The CDR3 is made up of 14 amino acids. DNA of the CDR3: TGTGCCAGCAGGAAGGACAGGGAGAATTATGGCTACACCTTC. Translated, it gives CASRKDRENYGYTF.

The V gene is TRBV6-1, the J gene TRBJ1-4, with 10 bases identical to TRBD1. The CDR3 spans 16 residues. The trim removed 4 bases at V and 4 bases at J, leaving 6 bases unmatched. CDR1 and CDR2 from the germline V gene are MNHNS and SASEGT. The CDR3 sequence is CASSVPGQGRNEKLFF. The DNA for the CDR3 is TGTGCCAGCAGTGTCCCGGGACAGGGGCGTAATGAAAAACTGTTTTTT.

This chain connects TRBV29-1 to TRBJ1-1, with TRBD1 matching 8 bases. J was trimmed by 1 base and V by 7 bases; bases with no gene match: 2. Germline V lookup: CDR1 SQVTM, CDR2 ANQGSEA. The CDR3 length is 12 residues. The CDR3: CSGDRQNTEAFF. The CDR3 DNA reads as TGCAGCGGGGACAGGCAGAACACTGAAGCTTTCTTT.

This clone was seen only a few times. The chain uses TRBV11-2 and TRBJ2-1; TRBD2 agrees at 10 bases. V shed 4 bases, J shed 7 bases, and the junction held 4 bases outside the gene matches. CDR1 SGHAT and CDR2 FQNNGV come from the germline V gene. The CDR3 is 14 amino acids. The CDR3 protein is CASSWTGLANEQFF. CDR3 coding DNA: TGTGCCAGCAGCTGGACGGGACTAGCGAATGAGCAGTTCTTC.

This sequence joins TRBV6-4 and TRBJ2-1, with D tentatively TRBD2 (5 bases). Per germline, CDR1 MRHNA and CDR2 SNTAGT. This CDR3 region has 14 residues. V gave up 5 bases and J gave up 7 bases, with 15 bases separating them. Here the CDR3 DNA reads TGTGCCAGCAGTCAAGGAGGAGGCTCGAATGAGCAGTTCTTC. Translating it yields CASSQGGGSNEQFF.

The chain carries TRBV27 and TRBJ1-2; 8 bases map to TRBD1. CDR3 size: 13 residues. Germline V gene data show CDR1 as MNHEY and CDR2 as SMNVEV (reference sequence). J lost 8 bases, V lost 5 bases, and 7 bases had no gene match. This CDR3 is CASSKTGGRGYTF. The CDR3 coding sequence is TGTGCCAGCAGTAAAACAGGGGGAAGGGGCTACACCTTC.

This clone was detected only once. V and J are TRBV2 and TRBJ2-3, with 8 bases that match TRBD2. The CDR3 has 14 residues. The germline V gene encodes CDR1 SNHLY and CDR2 FYNNEI. The V and J ends lost 8 bases and 0 bases, in that order; junction bases with no gene match: 4. The CDR3 is CASQRGLSTDTQYF. The CDR3 DNA reads TGTGCCAGCCAGCGGGGGCTTAGCACAGATACGCAGTATTTT.

This chain joins TRBV29-1 and TRBJ2-7; TRBD1 is a possible D gene (6 bases). CDR3 size: 12 residues. Germline loops: CDR1 SQVTM, CDR2 ANQGSEA. Between the trimmed V and J ends, which lost 4 bases and 3 bases, there was a span of 10 bases. The CDR3, as DNA: TGCAGCGTTGCAGGGGTTAACTACGAGCAGTACTTC. This codes for CSVAGVNYEQYF.

In its sample, this clone was seen once. The chain uses TRBV5-4 and TRBJ2-3, with a tentative D call TRBD2 (6 bases). CDR1 is SGHNT and CDR2 is YYREEE in the germline V gene (reference sequence). The CDR3 contains 16 residues. The germline V and J ends were trimmed by 0 bases and 0 bases, with 11 bases remaining between them. The CDR3 loop reads CASSLAGVSSTDTQYF. In nucleotides, the CDR3 is TGTGCCAGCAGCTTGGCGGGGGTGTCTAGCACAGATACGCAGTATTTT.

This clone showed up just once. The V call is TRBV5-8, the J call TRBJ2-6; D may be TRBD1 (5 bases). Per the germline V gene, CDR1 is SGHTS and CDR2 is YDEGEE. There are 17 residues in the CDR3. V was trimmed by 3 bases and J by 0 bases, leaving 13 bases between them. This chain's CDR3 is CASSSQGDVSGANVLTF. In DNA form, the CDR3 reads TGTGCCAGCAGCTCCCAGGGTGATGTCTCTGGGGCCAACGTCCTGACTTTC.

This chain links TRBV7-6 with TRBJ2-7; 8 bases are a match to TRBD2. The CDR3 contains 16 residues. Trimming removed 1 base from V and 3 bases from J; junction bases left unmatched: 8. CDR1 is SGHVS and CDR2 is FNYEAQ in the germline V gene. CDR3 nucleotides: TGTGCCAGCAGCTTAGGTCAGACTAGCGCCTACTACGAGCAGTACTTC. It is translated as CASSLGQTSAYYEQYF.

This clone was detected only once. The chain is built from TRBV10-3 and TRBJ2-5; 7 bases match TRBD2. The CDR3 sequence is 15 residues long. V lost 4 bases to trimming and J lost 4 bases; unmatched junction nucleotides: 9. Per germline, CDR1 ENHRY and CDR2 SYGVKD. CDR3 region: CAISGASGVGETQYF. The CDR3 DNA reads TGTGCCATCAGTGGTGCTAGCGGAGTTGGAGAGACCCAGTACTTC.

The chain couples TRBV30 to TRBJ2-7; no reliable D call. There are 12 residues in the CDR3. V lost 2 bases and J lost 1, with 6 bases in between. Per the germline V gene, CDR1 is GTSNPN and CDR2 is SVGIG (reference sequence). Written as DNA, the CDR3 is TGTGCCTGGAGTCTAATTTCCTACGAGCAGTACTTC. Translating gives CAWSLISYEQYF.

J is TRBJ2-5 and V is TRBV10-3; 7 bases align to TRBD1. Per germline, CDR1 ENHRY and CDR2 SYGVKD. The CDR3 runs to 14 residues. V lost 10 bases to trimming and J lost 0 bases; unmatched junction nucleotides: 8. Here the CDR3 DNA reads TGTGCCACCAGAGGGGGCGGCTACCAAGAGACCCAGTACTTC. Encoded protein: CATRGGGYQETQYF.

CDR3 region: CASSQGRTRSHEQYF. CDR3 in DNA: TGTGCCAGCAGCCAAGGTCGGACTAGGTCCCACGAGCAGTACTTC. V usage is TRBV3-1 (or the pseudogene TRBV3-2) and J usage is TRBJ2-7; 7 bases line up with TRBD2. V shed 1 base and J 5 bases; nucleotides not matched to a gene: 8. Per germline, CDR1 LGHDT and CDR2 YNNKEL (reference sequence). This CDR3 region has 15 residues.

The chain couples TRBV7-2 to TRBJ2-5; TRBD2 matches 8 bases. V shed 5 bases, J shed 4 bases, and the junction held 6 bases outside the gene matches. CDR3 length: 14 residues. Germline CDR1 is SGHTA and CDR2 is FQGNSA. CDR3 amino acids: CASSPQTSAETQYF. The CDR3 region has the DNA TGTGCCAGCAGCCCCCAGACTAGCGCAGAGACCCAGTACTTC.

The genes are TRBV5-8 and TRBJ1-2, with D unclear. The germline V gene has CDR1 SGHTS and CDR2 YDEGEE. The CDR3 loop spans 13 amino acids. V gave up 1 base and J gave up 4 bases, with 8 bases separating them. The CDR3 DNA follows: TGTGCCAGCAGCTTGCGCAGGATCTATGGCTACACCTTC. Its translation is CASSLRRIYGYTF.

The chain couples TRBV20-1 to TRBJ2-7, with D perhaps matching TRBD1 (6 bases). V dropped 3 bases and J dropped 6 bases, with 18 bases sitting between them. Looked up from germline, CDR1 is DFQATT and CDR2 is SNEGSKA (reference sequence). The CDR3 length is 14 residues. The CDR3 region has the DNA TGCAGTGCTAGTGAACAGGGTATATTCCGCGAGCAGTACTTC. It specifies CSASEQGIFREQYF.

This clone was detected a few times. The J gene is TRBJ2-2, the V gene TRBV7-2, with 11 bases matching TRBD2. Germline V gives CDR1 SGHTA, CDR2 FQGNSA. The CDR3 has 15 residues. V was clipped by 1 base and J by 5 bases; unmatched bases: 0. The CDR3 nucleotides are TGTGCCAGCAGCTTAGGACTAGCGGGGACCGGGGAGCTGTTTTTT. It yields the protein CASSLGLAGTGELFF.

The rearrangement links TRBV29-1 to TRBJ1-2; 9 bases map to TRBD1. This CDR3 has 15 amino acids. Germline CDR1 is SQVTM and CDR2 is ANQGSEA. V was pared by 7 bases and J by 1 base, with 10 bases of the junction left unmatched. This chain's CDR3 is CSAQHGTGLNYGYTF. CDR3 nucleotide sequence: TGCAGCGCCCAACATGGGACAGGGCTTAACTATGGCTACACCTTC. Looking up the rest from reference TRBV29-1 and TRBJ1-2 gives the full variable domain: SAVISQKPSRDICQRGTSLTIQCQVDSQVTMMFWYRQQPGQSLTLIATANQGSEATYESGFVIDKFPISRPNLTFSTLTVSNMSPEDSSIYLCSAQHGTGLNYGYTFGSGTRLTVV.

The chain joins TRBV3-1 (or the pseudogene TRBV3-2) to TRBJ2-1; 11 bases map to TRBD1. The trim removed 5 bases at V and 6 bases at J, leaving 6 bases unmatched. The CDR3 has 15 residues. Germline assignment: CDR1 LGHDT and CDR2 YNNKEL (reference sequence). In DNA, the CDR3 is TGTGCCAGCAGCGGAACCGGGACAGGGGGCAATGAGCAGTTCTTC. Protein: CASSGTGTGGNEQFF.

This clone showed up many times. This rearrangement joins TRBV27 to TRBJ1-3, with no clear D. There are 17 residues in the CDR3. Trimming removed 1 base at V and 4 bases at J, with 17 bases between. Looked up from germline, CDR1 is MNHEY and CDR2 is SMNVEV (reference sequence). CDR3 sequence: CASSLYPAGSGGNTIYF. The CDR3 region has the DNA TGTGCCAGCAGTTTATACCCCGCCGGCAGCGGAGGAAACACCATATATTTT.

The rearrangement joins TRBV12-3 or TRBV12-4 to TRBJ1-2; D possibly corresponds to TRBD1 (5 bases). V gave up 3 bases and J gave up 10 bases, with 15 bases separating them. The CDR3 sequence is 13 residues long. CDR3 loop: CASSFSRVFDYTF. The CDR3 nucleotides are TGTGCCAGCAGTTTCTCCAGGGTATTTGACTACACCTTC.

In DNA form, the CDR3 reads TGTGCCAGCAGTTTGAGCGGGAGAGGCTACGAGCAGTACTTC. Protein product: CASSLSGRGYEQYF. V and J are TRBV27 and TRBJ2-7, with TRBD2 matching over 8 bases. The CDR3 contains 14 residues. Germline V CDR1 and CDR2: MNHEY, SMNVEV (reference sequence). Losses at the gene ends were 3 bases for V and 3 bases for J; bases not matched to a gene: 4.

The V and J genes are TRBV18 and TRBJ1-3; D unclear. Trimming left V 2 bases short and J 2 bases short, with 10 bases between. Germline CDR1 reads KGHSH; CDR2 reads LQKENI. The CDR3 extends over 15 amino acids. The CDR3 loop is CASSPYVAAGNTIYF. For the CDR3, the DNA is TGTGCCAGCTCACCATACGTGGCGGCTGGAAACACCATATATTTT.